A selection of T cell receptor beta chains follows, all from one sample in a study of blood T cell repertoires in COVID-19. The data were produced by immunoSEQ multiplex PCR, yet TCRdb's version contains in-frame clones alone and is incomplete. The profile shows more than 85,000 clones, 84% of them singletons. The specimen was peripheral blood. The receptors derive from a man aged 55 to 69 with acute or convalescent COVID-19. The CDR3 runs from the conserved cysteine through the conserved F or W. A D gene is named only where the DNA matches it firmly. The listing skips clone size in some rows; elsewhere it reads once, few, many or a size class.

CASSQDGWGGHKHMNTEAFF TGTGCCAGCAGCCAAGATGGATGGGGAGGCCACAAACATATGAACACTGAAGCTTTCTTT TRBJ1-1 once NA TRBV3-1/TRBV3-2
CASYPGGSSPLHF TGTGCCTCCTATCCGGGGGGTTCCTCACCCCTCCACTTT TRBJ1-6 NA NA TRBV2
CASSPRTGSQETQYF TGTGCCAGCTCACCCCGGACAGGGAGCCAAGAGACCCAGTACTTC TRBJ2-5 NA TRBD1 TRBV18
CASSPAGLSTDTQYF TGTGCCAGCAGCCCCGCGGGGCTAAGCACAGATACGCAGTATTTT TRBJ2-3 NA NA TRBV5-4
CASKGQNGNTIYF TGTGCCAGCAAGGGACAGAATGGAAACACCATATATTTT TRBJ1-3 NA TRBD1 TRBV11-1
CASSPPEQTMNTEAFF TGTGCCAGCTCACCACCGGAACAGACCATGAACACTGAAGCTTTCTTT TRBJ1-1 NA NA TRBV18
CASSLDRNDGYTF TGTGCCAGCAGCCTAGACAGGAATGATGGCTACACCTTC TRBJ1-2 NA NA TRBV11-2
CASTKEGKETQYF TGCGCCAGCACTAAGGAGGGGAAGGAGACCCAGTACTTC TRBJ2-5 NA NA TRBV5-1
CASSLGVRSNEKLFF TGCGCCAGCAGCTTGGGAGTGAGATCTAATGAAAAACTGTTTTTT TRBJ1-4 NA NA TRBV5-1
CASSSPAAGSYNEQFF TGTGCCAGCAGCTCCCCCGCGGCGGGATCATACAATGAGCAGTTCTTC TRBJ2-1 NA NA TRBV5-4
CAISRGTGATNEKLFF TGTGCCATCAGTCGGGGGACTGGCGCAACTAATGAAAAACTGTTTTTT TRBJ1-4 NA NA TRBV10-3
CASSPLPGNTIYF TGTGCCAGCTCACCCCTACCTGGAAACACCATATATTTT TRBJ1-3 NA NA TRBV18
CASSLALAGGGNEQFF TGTGCCAGCAGCCTCGCCTTAGCGGGGGGGGGCAATGAGCAGTTCTTC TRBJ2-1 NA TRBD2 TRBV11-2
CASRPLWGGEQFF TGTGCCAGCAGGCCCCTTTGGGGGGGTGAGCAGTTCTTC TRBJ2-1 NA TRBD2 TRBV28
CASNNTIPRLTGTLRETQYF TGTGCCAGCAACAATACAATTCCCAGATTGACGGGGACATTGAGGGAGACCCAGTACTTC TRBJ2-5 NA NA TRBV21-1
CASSPRTGSTDTQYF TGTGCCAGCAGTCCCCGGACAGGGAGCACAGATACGCAGTATTTT TRBJ2-3 NA TRBD1 TRBV27
CASKKGRAITDTQYF TGTGCCAGCAAGAAGGGCAGGGCCATCACAGATACGCAGTATTTT TRBJ2-3 NA NA TRBV2
CASSVDPGGQGLRGYTF TGTGCCAGCAGCGTAGATCCGGGGGGACAGGGTCTTCGGGGCTACACCTTC TRBJ1-2 NA TRBD1 TRBV9
CASSQDLTGKLTNYGYTF TGTGCCAGCAGCCAAGATTTGACAGGGAAACTCACTAACTATGGCTACACCTTC TRBJ1-2 NA TRBD1 TRBV3-1/TRBV3-2
CASSPRTADDRETQYF TGTGCCAGCTCACCCAGGACAGCCGACGATAGGGAGACCCAGTACTTC TRBJ2-5 once NA TRBV18
CASSFGPGRAGANVLTF NA TRBJ2-6 NA NA TRBV7-9
CASSLGGGNSGNTIYF TGTGCCAGCAGCCTCGGGGGGGGCAACTCTGGAAACACCATATATTTT TRBJ1-3 NA NA TRBV5-6
CASSPNSPFGTGGHRDEKLFF TGTGCCAGCTCACCCAATAGTCCGTTCGGGACAGGGGGCCACCGGGATGAAAAACTGTTTTTT TRBJ1-4 few TRBD1 TRBV18
CAIVEQGNTEAFF TGTGCCATCGTTGAGCAGGGAAACACTGAAGCTTTCTTT TRBJ1-1 NA NA TRBV10-3
CASSLVGAGQGVQYF TGTGCCAGCAGCTTAGTCGGGGCGGGACAGGGGGTCCAGTACTTC TRBJ2-4 NA TRBD1 TRBV7-2
CASCAGGRETQYF TGTGCCAGCTGCGCGGGGGGGCGAGAGACCCAGTACTTC TRBJ2-5 NA TRBD2 TRBV28
CASTSFGVGTANTEAFF TGTGCCAGCACTAGTTTCGGGGTGGGGACAGCGAACACTGAAGCTTTCTTT TRBJ1-1 NA TRBD1 TRBV27
CASSGSRDRDTEAFF TGTGCCAGCAGTGGAAGCCGGGACAGGGACACTGAAGCTTTCTTT TRBJ1-1 few TRBD1 TRBV2
CASSIGRSSSLHF TGTGCCAGTAGTATAGGTCGCAGTTCGTCCCTCCACTTT TRBJ1-6 NA NA TRBV19
CSASEETQYF TGCAGTGCTTCAGAAGAGACCCAGTACTTC TRBJ2-5 NA NA TRBV20-1
CASSVDRGSATGELFF TGTGCCAGCAGCGTAGACCGAGGGTCGGCCACCGGGGAGCTGTTTTTT TRBJ2-2 NA NA TRBV9
CASSVDSGDASTDTQYF TGTGCCAGCAGCGTAGACTCGGGGGACGCTAGCACAGATACGCAGTATTTT TRBJ2-3 few NA TRBV9
CASSLGQGFRYEQFF TGCGCCAGCAGCCTGGGACAGGGGTTTCGTTATGAGCAGTTCTTC TRBJ2-1 once TRBD1 TRBV23-1
CASSVYLGGELSSTDTQYF TGTGCCAGCTCAGTGTACCTGGGCGGGGAGTTATCTAGCACAGATACGCAGTATTTT TRBJ2-3 NA NA TRBV18
CAWSPPGTGSYEQYF TGTGCCTGGAGTCCCCCCGGGACAGGCTCCTACGAGCAGTACTTC TRBJ2-7 NA TRBD1 TRBV30
CASSSDRWGTLDSPLHF TGCGCCAGCAGCTCAGACAGGTGGGGAACTTTGGATTCACCCCTCCACTTT TRBJ1-6 NA NA TRBV5-1
CASSYSVPADGYTF TGTGCCAGCAGTTACTCGGTGCCGGCGGATGGCTACACCTTC TRBJ1-2 NA NA TRBV6-5
CASSVSQGGYTF TGTGCCAGCAGTGTATCGCAGGGGGGCTACACCTTC TRBJ1-2 NA NA TRBV2
CASRAGLAGVSFF TGTGCCAGTAGGGCGGGACTAGCGGGGGTCTCGTTCTTC TRBJ2-1 NA TRBD2 TRBV19
CASTQGLGINWYEQFF TGTGCCAGCACCCAAGGACTAGGAATTAACTGGTATGAGCAGTTCTTC TRBJ2-1 NA TRBD2 TRBV9
CATSREAGGFGNTIYF TGTGCCACCAGCAGAGAAGCAGGGGGGTTTGGAAACACCATATATTTT TRBJ1-3 NA TRBD1 TRBV15
CASSRWPVTEAFF TGTGCCAGCAGTCGATGGCCTGTCACTGAAGCTTTCTTT TRBJ1-1 NA NA TRBV28
CASSPTTSGGPISQFF TGTGCCAGCAGCCCGACGACTAGCGGGGGGCCCATCTCGCAGTTCTTC TRBJ2-1 NA TRBD2 TRBV7-8
CASILGTGRGNEQFF TGTGCCAGCATTCTAGGGACAGGGAGGGGCAATGAGCAGTTCTTC TRBJ2-1 NA TRBD1 TRBV6-6
CASSIAYGTGGQPQHF TGTGCCAGTAGTATAGCTTATGGGACCGGGGGACAGCCCCAGCATTTT TRBJ1-5 NA NA TRBV19
CASNAVGGGNYNEQFF TGTGCCAGCAATGCGGTAGGGGGCGGCAACTACAATGAGCAGTTCTTC TRBJ2-1 NA TRBD1 TRBV28
CASSLDGRGMNTEAFF TGCGCCAGCAGCTTGGACGGCAGGGGTATGAACACTGAAGCTTTCTTT TRBJ1-1 NA NA TRBV5-1
CASSFEESSTDTQYF TGTGCCAGCAGTTTCGAGGAATCAAGCACAGATACGCAGTATTTT TRBJ2-3 NA NA TRBV27
CASSELGGRGETEAFF TGTGCCAGCAGTGAGTTGGGTGGCAGGGGTGAGACTGAAGCTTTCTTT TRBJ1-1 few NA TRBV6-1
CASSKKRTGNLDTQYF TGTGCCAGCAGTAAGAAAAGGACAGGGAACTTGGATACGCAGTATTTT TRBJ2-3 once TRBD1 TRBV7-8